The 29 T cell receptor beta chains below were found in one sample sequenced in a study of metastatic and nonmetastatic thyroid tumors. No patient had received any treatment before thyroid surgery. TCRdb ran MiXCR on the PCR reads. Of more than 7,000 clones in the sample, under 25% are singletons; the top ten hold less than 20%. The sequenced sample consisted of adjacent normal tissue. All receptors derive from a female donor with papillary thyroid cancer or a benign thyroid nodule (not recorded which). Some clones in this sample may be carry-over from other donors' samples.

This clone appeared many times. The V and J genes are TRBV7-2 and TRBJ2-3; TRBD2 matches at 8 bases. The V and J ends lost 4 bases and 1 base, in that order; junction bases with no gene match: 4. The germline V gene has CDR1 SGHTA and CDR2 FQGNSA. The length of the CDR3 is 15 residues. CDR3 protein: CASSSDGGGTDTQYF. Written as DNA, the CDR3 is TGTGCCAGCAGCTCCGACGGGGGGGGCACAGATACGCAGTATTTT.

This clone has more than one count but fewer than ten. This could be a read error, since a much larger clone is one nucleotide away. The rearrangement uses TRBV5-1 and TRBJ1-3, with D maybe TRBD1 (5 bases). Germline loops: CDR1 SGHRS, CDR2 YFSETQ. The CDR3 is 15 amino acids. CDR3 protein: CASTWTPNSGSTIYF. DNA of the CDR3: TGCGCCAGCACATGGACACCCAACTCTGGAAGCACCATATATTTT.

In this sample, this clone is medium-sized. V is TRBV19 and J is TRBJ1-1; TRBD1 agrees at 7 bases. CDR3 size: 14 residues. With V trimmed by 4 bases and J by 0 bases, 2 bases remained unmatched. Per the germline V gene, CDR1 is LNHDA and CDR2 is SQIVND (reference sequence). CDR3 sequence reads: CASSRTGLNTEAFF. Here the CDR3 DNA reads TGTGCCAGTAGTAGGACAGGTTTGAACACTGAAGCTTTCTTT.

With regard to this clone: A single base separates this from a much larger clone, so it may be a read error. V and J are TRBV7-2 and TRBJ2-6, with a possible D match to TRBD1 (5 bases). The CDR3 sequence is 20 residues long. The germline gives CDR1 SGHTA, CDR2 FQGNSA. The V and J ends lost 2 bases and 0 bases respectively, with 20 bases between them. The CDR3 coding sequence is TGTGCCAGCAGCTTATTCCTAAGTAGGGGAAGGATCTCTGGGGCCAACGTCCTGACTTTC. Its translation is CASSLFLSRGRISGANVLTF.

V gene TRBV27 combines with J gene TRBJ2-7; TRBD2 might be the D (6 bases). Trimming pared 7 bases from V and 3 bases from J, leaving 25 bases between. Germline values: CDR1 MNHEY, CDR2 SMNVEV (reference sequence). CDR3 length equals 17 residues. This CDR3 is CASKPAGSSARYYEQYF. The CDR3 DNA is TGTGCCAGCAAACCGGCGGGGTCTAGCGCCAGGTACTACGAGCAGTACTTC.

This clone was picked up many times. CDR3 in amino acids: CASSPRGWGGYTF. CDR3 coding DNA: TGCGCCAGCAGCCCGCGGGGTTGGGGGGGCTACACCTTC. The chain combines TRBV4-3 with TRBJ1-2, with a weak D call TRBD1 (5 bases). Germline CDR1 and CDR2: LGHNA and YSLEER. The V end lost 4 bases, the J end lost 8 bases, and 14 bases lay between the germline ends. CDR3 length: 13 amino acids.

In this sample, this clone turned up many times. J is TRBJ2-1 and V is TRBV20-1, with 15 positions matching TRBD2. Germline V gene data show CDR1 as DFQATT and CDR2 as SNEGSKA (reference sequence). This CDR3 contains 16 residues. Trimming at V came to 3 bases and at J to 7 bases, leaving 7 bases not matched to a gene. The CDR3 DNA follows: TGCAGTGCTAGGGGGACTAGCGGGGGGTCGGTTAATGAGCAGTTCTTC. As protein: CSARGTSGGSVNEQFF.

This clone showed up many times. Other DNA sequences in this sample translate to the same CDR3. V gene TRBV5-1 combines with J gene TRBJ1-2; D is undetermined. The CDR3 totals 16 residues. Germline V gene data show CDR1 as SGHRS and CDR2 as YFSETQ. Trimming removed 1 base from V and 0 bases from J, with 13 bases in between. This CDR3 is CASSLNPVGANYGYTF. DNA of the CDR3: TGCGCCAGCAGCTTGAACCCTGTGGGAGCTAACTATGGCTACACCTTC.

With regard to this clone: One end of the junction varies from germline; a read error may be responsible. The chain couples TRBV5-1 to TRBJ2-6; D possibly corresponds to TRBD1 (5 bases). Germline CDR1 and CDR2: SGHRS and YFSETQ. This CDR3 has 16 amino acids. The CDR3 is CARNPGSYSGANVLTF. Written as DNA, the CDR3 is TGCGCCAGAAACCCGGGCTCCTACTCTGGGGCCAACGTCCTGACCTTC.

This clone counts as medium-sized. The DNA of the CDR3 is TGTGCCAGCAGTTCCCCCACAGATACGCAGTATTTT. Its protein is CASSSPTDTQYF. The chain recombines TRBV27 with TRBJ2-3; the D is unclear. The CDR3 is 12 residues long. Trimming stripped 4 bases from V and 2 bases from J, with 4 bases between. The germline gives CDR1 MNHEY, CDR2 SMNVEV (reference sequence).

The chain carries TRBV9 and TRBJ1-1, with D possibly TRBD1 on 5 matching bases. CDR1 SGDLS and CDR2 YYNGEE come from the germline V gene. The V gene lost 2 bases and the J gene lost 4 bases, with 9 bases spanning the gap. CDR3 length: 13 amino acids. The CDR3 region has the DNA TGTGCCAGCAGCGTGGGGGAAACCACTGAAGCTTTCTTT. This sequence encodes CASSVGETTEAFF.

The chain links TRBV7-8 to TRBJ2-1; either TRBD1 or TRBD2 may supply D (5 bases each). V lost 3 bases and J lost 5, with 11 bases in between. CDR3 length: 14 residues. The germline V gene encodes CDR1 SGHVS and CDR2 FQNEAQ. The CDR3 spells CASSFGTTNNEQFF. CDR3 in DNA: TGTGCCAGCAGCTTCGGGACGACCAACAATGAGCAGTTCTTC.

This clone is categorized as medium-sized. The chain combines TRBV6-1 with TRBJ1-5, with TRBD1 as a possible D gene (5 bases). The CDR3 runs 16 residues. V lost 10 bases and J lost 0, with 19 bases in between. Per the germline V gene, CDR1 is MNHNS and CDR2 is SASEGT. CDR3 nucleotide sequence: TGTGCCACCAGAATGGGGGGGATCTTTAGCAATCAGCCCCAGCATTTT. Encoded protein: CATRMGGIFSNQPQHF.

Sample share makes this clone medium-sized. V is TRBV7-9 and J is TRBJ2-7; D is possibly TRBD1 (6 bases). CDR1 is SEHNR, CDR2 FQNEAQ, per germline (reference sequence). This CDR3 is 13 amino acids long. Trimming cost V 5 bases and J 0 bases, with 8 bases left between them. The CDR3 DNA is TGTGCCAGCAGCCCGGGACACTCCTACGAGCAGTACTTC. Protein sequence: CASSPGHSYEQYF.

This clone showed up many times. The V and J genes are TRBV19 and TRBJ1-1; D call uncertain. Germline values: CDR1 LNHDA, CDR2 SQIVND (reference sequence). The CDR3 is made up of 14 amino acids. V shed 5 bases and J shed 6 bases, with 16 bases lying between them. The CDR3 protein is CASSGRAATAEAFF. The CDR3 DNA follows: TGTGCCAGTAGTGGACGGGCCGCGACCGCTGAAGCTTTCTTT.

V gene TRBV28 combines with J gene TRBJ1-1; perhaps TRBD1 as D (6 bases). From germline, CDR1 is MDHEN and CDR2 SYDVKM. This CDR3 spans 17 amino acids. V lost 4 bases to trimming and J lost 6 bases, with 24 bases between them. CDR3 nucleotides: TGTGCCAGCAGTTCCCTGAGTGGGGGGCACATTATGGCTGAAGCTTTCTTT. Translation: CASSSLSGGHIMAEAFF.

This chain's CDR3 is CAWFEMGPKGYGYTF. CDR3 DNA sequence: TGTGCCTGGTTCGAAATGGGCCCCAAGGGCTATGGCTACACCTTC. The V gene is TRBV30, the J gene TRBJ1-2; D uncertain. Germline CDR1 and CDR2: GTSNPN and SVGIG (reference sequence). Trimming shortened V by 5 bases and J by 4 bases, and 20 bases separated the two germline ends. This CDR3 contains 15 residues.

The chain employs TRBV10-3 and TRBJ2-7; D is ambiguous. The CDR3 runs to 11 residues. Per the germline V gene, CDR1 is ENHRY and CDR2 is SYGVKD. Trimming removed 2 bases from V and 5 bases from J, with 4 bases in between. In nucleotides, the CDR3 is TGTGCCATCAGTGAGAGGGACGAGCAGTACTTC. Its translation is CAISERDEQYF.

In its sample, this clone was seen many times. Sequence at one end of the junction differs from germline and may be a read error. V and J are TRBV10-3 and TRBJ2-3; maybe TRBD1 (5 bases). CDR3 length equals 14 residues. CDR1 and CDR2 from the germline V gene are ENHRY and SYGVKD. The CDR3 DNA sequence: TGTGCCATCACCAAGGACGAAGACACAGGTACGCAGTATTTT. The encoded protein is CAITKDEDTGTQYF.

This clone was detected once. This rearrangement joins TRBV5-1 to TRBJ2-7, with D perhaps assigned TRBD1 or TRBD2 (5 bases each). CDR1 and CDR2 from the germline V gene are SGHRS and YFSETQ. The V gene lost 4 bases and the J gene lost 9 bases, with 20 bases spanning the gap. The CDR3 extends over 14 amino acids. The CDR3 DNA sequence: TGCGCCAGCAGCCTACCGGGACCCAACGCGTCGCAGTACTTC. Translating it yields CASSLPGPNASQYF. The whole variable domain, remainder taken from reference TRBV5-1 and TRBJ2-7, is KAGVTQTPRYLIKTRGQQVTLSCSPISGHRSVSWYQQTPGQGLQFLFEYFSETQRNKGNFPGRFSGRQFSNSRSEMNVSTLELGDSALYLCASSLPGPNASQYFGPGTRLTVT.

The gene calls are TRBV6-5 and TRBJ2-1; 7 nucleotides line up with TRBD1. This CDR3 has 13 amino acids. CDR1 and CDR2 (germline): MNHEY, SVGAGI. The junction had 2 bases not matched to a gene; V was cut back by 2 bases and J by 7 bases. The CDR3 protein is CASSYGTVNEQFF. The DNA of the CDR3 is TGTGCCAGCAGTTACGGGACAGTTAATGAGCAGTTCTTC.

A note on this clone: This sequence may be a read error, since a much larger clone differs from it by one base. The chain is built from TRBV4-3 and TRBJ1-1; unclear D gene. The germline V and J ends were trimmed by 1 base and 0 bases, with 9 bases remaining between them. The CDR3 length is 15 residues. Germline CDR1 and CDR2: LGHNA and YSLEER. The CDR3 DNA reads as TGCGCCAGCAGCCAAGGTCGGCAGATGAACACTGAAGCTTTCTTT. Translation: CASSQGRQMNTEAFF.

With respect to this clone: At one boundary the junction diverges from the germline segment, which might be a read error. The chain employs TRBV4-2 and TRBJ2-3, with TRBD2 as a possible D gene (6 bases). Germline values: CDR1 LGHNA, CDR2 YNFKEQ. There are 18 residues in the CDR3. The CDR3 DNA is TGTGCCATCAGCCAAGGAGTTCCGGCACTAGCAGACACAGATACGCAGTATTTT. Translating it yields CAISQGVPALADTDTQYF.

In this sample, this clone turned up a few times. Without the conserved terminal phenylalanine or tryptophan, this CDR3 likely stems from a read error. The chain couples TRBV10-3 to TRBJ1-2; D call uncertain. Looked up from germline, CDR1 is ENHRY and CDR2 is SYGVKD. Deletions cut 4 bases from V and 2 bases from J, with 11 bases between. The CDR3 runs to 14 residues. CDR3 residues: CAISVDPVNYGYTL. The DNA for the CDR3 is TGTGCCATCAGTGTTGACCCGGTGAACTATGGCTACACCCTC.

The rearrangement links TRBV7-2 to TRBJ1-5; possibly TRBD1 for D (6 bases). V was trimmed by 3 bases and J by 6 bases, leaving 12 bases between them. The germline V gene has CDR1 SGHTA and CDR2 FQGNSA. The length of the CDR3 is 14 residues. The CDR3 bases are TGTGCCAGCAGCTTCCGGGGGGCGCCTCAGCCCCAGCATTTT. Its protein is CASSFRGAPQPQHF.

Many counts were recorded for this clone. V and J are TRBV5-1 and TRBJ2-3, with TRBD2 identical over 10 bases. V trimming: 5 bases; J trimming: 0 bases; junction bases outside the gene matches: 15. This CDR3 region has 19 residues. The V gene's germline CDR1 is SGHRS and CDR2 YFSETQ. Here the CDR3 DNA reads TGCGCCAGCAGTCCCGCCTTAGCGGGGGGCCCTCCTAGCACAGATACGCAGTATTTT. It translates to CASSPALAGGPPSTDTQYF. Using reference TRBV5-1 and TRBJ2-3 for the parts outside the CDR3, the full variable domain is KAGVTQTPRYLIKTRGQQVTLSCSPISGHRSVSWYQQTPGQGLQFLFEYFSETQRNKGNFPGRFSGRQFSNSRSEMNVSTLELGDSALYLCASSPALAGGPPSTDTQYFGPGTRLTVL.

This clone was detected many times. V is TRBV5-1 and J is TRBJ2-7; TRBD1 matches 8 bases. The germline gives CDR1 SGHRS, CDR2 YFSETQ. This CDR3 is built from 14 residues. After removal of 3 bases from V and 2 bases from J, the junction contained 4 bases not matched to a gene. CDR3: CASSSRTGPYEQYF. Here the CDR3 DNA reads TGCGCCAGCAGCTCGAGGACAGGGCCCTACGAGCAGTACTTC.

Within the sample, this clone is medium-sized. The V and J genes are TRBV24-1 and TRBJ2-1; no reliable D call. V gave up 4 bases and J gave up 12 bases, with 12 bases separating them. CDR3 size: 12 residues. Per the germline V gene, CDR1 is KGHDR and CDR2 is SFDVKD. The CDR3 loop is CATSDSLGGQFF. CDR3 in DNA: TGTGCCACCAGTGACTCCCTGGGTGGGCAGTTCTTC.

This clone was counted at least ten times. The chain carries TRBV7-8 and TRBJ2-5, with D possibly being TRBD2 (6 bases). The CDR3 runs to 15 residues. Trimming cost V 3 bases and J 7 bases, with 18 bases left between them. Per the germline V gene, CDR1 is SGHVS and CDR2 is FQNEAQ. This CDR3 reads CASSLRGDSRGTQYF. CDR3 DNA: TGTGCCAGCAGCTTGAGAGGGGACTCGCGGGGGACCCAGTACTTC.